One T cell receptor beta chain is described in this entry. At one of its ends the junction is not consistent with the germline gene, which may arise from a read error. The record originates from a study of tumor and adjacent non-tumor tissue in lung cancer. Overall study context: On average, productive TCRbeta reads reached some 4.2 million per sample.

Germline values: CDR1 SGHAT, CDR2 FQNNGV. This CDR3 has 17 residues. Three rounds of nested PCR, following a modified ARM-PCR protocol, produced the TCRbeta library. TCRdb reprocessed the multiplex PCR reads via MiXCR and lists one record per CDR3 protein. The sample consists of approximately 100,000 distinct CDR3 sequences, about 62% of them appearing once. No cell sorting was done before RNA was extracted from the tissue. Distant lung tissue was collected more than 3 cm away from the tumor edge. This TCR derives from a man aged 30-40 years with non-small cell lung cancer. The material sequenced was distant non-tumor lung tissue. The rearrangement links TRBV11-2 to TRBJ2-1, with 7 bases matching TRBD2. CDR3 sequence reads: CASKAWSLSSGTNERFF. CDR3 sequence (DNA): TGTGCCAGCAAAGCCTGGAGTTTGAGTAGTGGGACTAATGAGCGGTTCTTC. Complete variable domain (other parts from reference TRBV11-2 and TRBJ2-1): EAGVAQSPRYKIIEKRQSVAFWCNPISGHATLYWYQQILGQGPKLLIQFQNNGVVDDSQLPKDRFSAERLKGVDSTLKIQPAKLEDSAVYLCASKAWSLSSGTNERFFGPGTRLTVL.